This T cell receptor (beta chain) stems from a study of T cells after yellow fever vaccination. Study findings and constraints: Boosting was followed by the reappearance of most primary-vaccination clones (just under 97% CD4, around 90% CD8). Weaker, the secondary response peaked sooner, at day 5 versus 15.

A remark on this clonotype: Its antigen is currently unknown.

One entry per CDR3 protein, called by TCRdb with MiXCR from the 5' RACE reads. The sample holds 280,000 or so distinct CDR3 sequences; 8.7% are singletons and the top ten take 3% to 4%. Trimming stripped 2 bases from V and 8 bases from J, with 19 bases between. The CDR3 has 16 amino acids. Germline assignment: CDR1 SGDLS and CDR2 YYNGEE. This receptor was identified in a man aged 18 to 29 who received the YFV17D yellow fever vaccine. The specimen comprised CD4+ T cells sorted from PBMCs, sampled 5 days after the yellow fever booster vaccination. This chain joins TRBV9 and TRBJ2-2; D not certain. The CDR3, as DNA: TGTGCCAGCAGCGTCAATAGTCATTTGAATTTGGGGGAGCTGTTTTTT. It specifies CASSVNSHLNLGELFF.